This is a list of T cell receptor beta chains from one sample in a study of blood T cell repertoires in COVID-19. Measured with immunoSEQ multiplex PCR; TCRdb has only the in-frame clones, and not every one. The sample gives approximately 210,000 clones, 84% of which show up once; more than 9% is in the top ten. Sequencing was carried out using peripheral blood. The receptors shown here come from a woman of 80 years or more with COVID-19, enrolled during active disease. Both conserved end residues are part of each CDR3. A D gene is named only where the DNA matches it firmly. Clone size is not always given. Where it is, it says once, few, many or a class for expanded clones.

abundance	v_gene	j_gene	d_gene	CDR3nt	CDR3aa
-	TRBV19	TRBJ1-2	TRBD1	TGTGCCAGTAGCCGAGGGGACAGGGATAACTATGACTACACCTTC	CASSRGDRDNYDYTF
-	TRBV7-9	TRBJ1-1	-	TGTGCCAGCAGCTTTGCGGGGGGCACTGAAGCTTTCTTT	CASSFAGGTEAFF
-	TRBV6-5	TRBJ1-5	TRBD1	TGTGCCACCCGTACCACTCAGGGGGCTGGCCAGCCCCAGCATTTT	CATRTTQGAGQPQHF
few	TRBV19	TRBJ1-2	TRBD1	TGTGCCAGTAGATCTGGACAGGGAGGGGCCGGCTACACCTTC	CASRSGQGGAGYTF
-	TRBV14	TRBJ1-1	-	TGTGCCAGCAGCCAAGCTATAAACACTGAAGCTTTCTTT	CASSQAINTEAFF
-	TRBV6-2/TRBV6-3	TRBJ2-7	TRBD1	TGTGCCAGCAGCCGGGACAGGGGGATGAGGCAGTACTTC	CASSRDRGMRQYF
-	TRBV4-1	TRBJ2-5	TRBD2	TGCGCCAGCAGCCACGGACTAGCGGGGGGCCTGGGAGAGACCCAGTACTTC	CASSHGLAGGLGETQYF
-	TRBV2	TRBJ1-5	TRBD1	TGTGCCAGCAGGGGGGACAGGGGGGGCAATCAGCCCCAGCATTTT	CASRGDRGGNQPQHF
-	TRBV5-1	TRBJ2-1	TRBD1	TGCGCCAGCAGCCCCGGGACAGGGGTATACAATGAGCAGTTCTTC	CASSPGTGVYNEQFF
-	TRBV7-2	TRBJ1-5	TRBD1	TGTGCCAGCAGCTCCCAGGGGGCGGGTCAGCCCCAGCATTTT	CASSSQGAGQPQHF
-	TRBV3-1/TRBV3-2	TRBJ2-7	TRBD1	TGTGCCAGCAGCCAACAGGACAGGGCCTCCTACGAGCAGTACTTC	CASSQQDRASYEQYF
once	TRBV28	TRBJ1-1	-	TGTGCCAGCAGTCAAGACTGGGGGCCCCTACTGGCTTTCTTT	CASSQDWGPLLAFF
few	TRBV6-5	TRBJ1-3	-	TGTGCCAGCAGGCCCCCAGGGTCAGGAAACACCATATATTTT	CASRPPGSGNTIYF
-	TRBV12-1	TRBJ1-2	-	TGTGCCAGCACCCCCGTCCGGGACAGAGACTATGGCTACACCTTC	CASTPVRDRDYGYTF
-	TRBV2	TRBJ2-1	TRBD2	TGTGCCAGCATAAGGAGCGGGGGGTCCTACAATGAGCAGTTCTTC	CASIRSGGSYNEQFF
-	TRBV5-1	TRBJ2-3	-	TGCGCCAGCAGCTCGGTGGGGGGACTTTCAGATACGCAGTATTTT	CASSSVGGLSDTQYF
-	TRBV6-5	TRBJ1-3	TRBD1	TGTGCCAGCAGGCCGGGACAGATCGGACGGAACACCATATATTTT	CASRPGQIGRNTIYF
once	TRBV6-4	TRBJ1-1	TRBD1	TGTGCCAGCAGGCCGGGACAGGGTGCAGCTTTCTTT	CASRPGQGAAFF
-	TRBV7-2	TRBJ2-1	-	TGTGCCAGCACTGACTCTTACAATGAGCAGTTCTTC	CASTDSYNEQFF
-	TRBV6-5	TRBJ1-5	-	TGTGCCAGCAGTCCTTCAGGGAGCAATCAGCCCCAGCATTTT	CASSPSGSNQPQHF
-	TRBV7-6	TRBJ2-1	-	TGTGCCAGCAGCTTAAGTCCAGGGTCCTACAATGAGCAGTTCTTC	CASSLSPGSYNEQFF
-	TRBV7-2	TRBJ1-2	-	TGTGCCAGCAGCTTGAGAGGAGAGGAGGTCTACACCTTC	CASSLRGEEVYTF
-	TRBV2	TRBJ1-6	TRBD1	TGTGCCAGCAGGAGGGGGCTAAATTCACCCCTCCACTTT	CASRRGLNSPLHF
-	TRBV19	TRBJ1-5	TRBD1	TGTGCCAGTAGTGTGGACAGGGTCAATCAGCCCCAGCATTTT	CASSVDRVNQPQHF
-	TRBV6-5	TRBJ2-7	TRBD1	TGTGCCAGCAGTCCAACCGGGACAGCTTACGAGCAGTACTTC	CASSPTGTAYEQYF
-	TRBV5-1	TRBJ1-2	TRBD1	TGCGCCAGCAGTCCGGCTACAGGGGCCGTAGGCGGCTACACCTTC	CASSPATGAVGGYTF
-	TRBV7-2	TRBJ2-3	-	TGTGCCAGCACCCCTGCCGGGGTATCAAATACGCAGTATTTT	CASTPAGVSNTQYF
-	TRBV9	TRBJ1-3	-	TGTGCCAGCAGCGCGCTACAGGGCCACTCTGGAAACACCATATATTTT	CASSALQGHSGNTIYF
-	TRBV20-1	TRBJ2-1	-	TGCAGTGCTAGTCCCGATTATAGCTCCTACAATGAACAGTTCTTC	CSASPDYSSYNEQFF
-	TRBV29-1	TRBJ2-7	TRBD1	TGCAGCGTCGTAACACAAAGGACAGGGAAGTCCTACGAGCAGTACTTC	CSVVTQRTGKSYEQYF
-	TRBV28	TRBJ1-6	TRBD1	TGTGCCAGCAGTTTTGCCTCTTCCGGGACAGATAATTCACCCCTCCACTTT	CASSFASSGTDNSPLHF
-	TRBV30	TRBJ1-3	TRBD1	TGTGCCTGGGGGACAGGGTCCGGAAACACCATATATTTT	CAWGTGSGNTIYF
-	TRBV3-1/TRBV3-2	TRBJ2-5	-	TGTGCCAGCAGCCAAGCTGCGGGGAGGGGGGAGACCCAGTACTTC	CASSQAAGRGETQYF
-	TRBV9	TRBJ1-2	-	TGTGCCAGCAGCGTAGGGAGTCGGCCTGGCTACACCTTC	CASSVGSRPGYTF
-	TRBV19	TRBJ1-2	-	TGTGCCAGTAGTAACACCGGGGGGACCTATGGCTACACCTTC	CASSNTGGTYGYTF
-	TRBV5-1	TRBJ2-7	TRBD1	TGCGCCAGCAGCTTGGAAGGTAACAGGGGGTACGAGCAGTACTTC	CASSLEGNRGYEQYF
-	TRBV18	TRBJ2-2	-	TGTGCCAGCTCACCACCGGAGGGGACGAACACCGGGGAGCTGTTTTTT	CASSPPEGTNTGELFF
-	TRBV14	TRBJ2-2	-	TGTGCCAGCAGCCAAGTTAGGACTGCGAACACCGGGGAGCTGTTTTTT	CASSQVRTANTGELFF
few	TRBV5-1	TRBJ2-2	-	TGCGCCAGCAGCTTAGTCCTCGGTTCCGGGGAGCTGTTTTTT	CASSLVLGSGELFF
few	TRBV27	TRBJ1-6	-	TGTGCCAGCAGGGATACAGGGCGCGAATTCACCCTCCACTTT	CASRDTGREFTLHF
-	TRBV12-3/TRBV12-4	TRBJ1-3	-	TGTGCCAGCAGTTTGAACAGCGGAAACACCATATATTTT	CASSLNSGNTIYF
-	TRBV4-2	TRBJ1-1	TRBD1	TGTGCCAGCAGCCTCCCGGGACAGCAGAACACTGAAGCTTTCTTT	CASSLPGQQNTEAFF
few	TRBV24-1	TRBJ1-2	-	TGTGCCACCAGTGACCTCGGGACAAGTTATGGCTACACCTTC	CATSDLGTSYGYTF
few	TRBV2	TRBJ2-1	-	TGTGCCAGCAAGATAGAGGAGGGGCGGGATGAGCAGTTCTTC	CASKIEEGRDEQFF
-	TRBV28	TRBJ1-6	-	TGTGCCAGCAGAACCTCGGACCTCCGAGGGAATTCACCCCTCCACTTT	CASRTSDLRGNSPLHF
-	TRBV12-3/TRBV12-4	TRBJ1-6	-	TGTGCCAGCAGTTTAGTAGGGGGTTCACCCCTCCACTTT	CASSLVGGSPLHF
-	TRBV7-9	TRBJ2-2	-	TGTGCCAGCAGCTTACCACTGATCACCGGGGAGCTGTTTTTT	CASSLPLITGELFF
few	TRBV5-8	TRBJ1-5	-	TGTGCCAGCAGCTTGGACTATGGGAATCAGCCCCAGCATTTT	CASSLDYGNQPQHF
-	TRBV19	TRBJ2-7	TRBD2	TGTGCCAGTAGCCTGACTAGCGGGGGGGCCTACGAGCAGTACTTC	CASSLTSGGAYEQYF
-	TRBV11-2	TRBJ2-1	TRBD2	TGTGCCAGCAGCCGCCGACAGACTAGCGGGGACTACTACAATGAGCAGTTCTTC	CASSRRQTSGDYYNEQFF
once	TRBV7-9	TRBJ1-6	-	TGTGCCAGCAGCCCGGACAGCGAGAATTCACCCCTCCACTTT	CASSPDSENSPLHF
-	TRBV5-8	TRBJ2-7	-	TGTGCCAGCAGCATTGGAGCAGGGCACGAGCAGTACTTC	CASSIGAGHEQYF
-	TRBV18	TRBJ1-4	TRBD1	TGTGCCAGCTCCCAGGTCGGGACAGGGCGCGTTGAACTGTTTTTT	CASSQVGTGRVELFF